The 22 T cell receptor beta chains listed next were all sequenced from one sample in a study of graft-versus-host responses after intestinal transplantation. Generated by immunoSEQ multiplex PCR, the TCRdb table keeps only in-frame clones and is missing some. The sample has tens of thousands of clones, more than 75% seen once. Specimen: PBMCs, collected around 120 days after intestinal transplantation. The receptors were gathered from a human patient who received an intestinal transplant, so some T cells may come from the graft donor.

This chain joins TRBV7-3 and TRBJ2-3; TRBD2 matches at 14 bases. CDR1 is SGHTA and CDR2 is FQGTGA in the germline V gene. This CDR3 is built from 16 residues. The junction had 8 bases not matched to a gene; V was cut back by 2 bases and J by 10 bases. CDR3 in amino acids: CASSLHGTSGRSAQYF. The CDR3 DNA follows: TGTGCCAGCAGCTTACACGGGACTAGCGGGAGATCGGCGCAGTATTTT.

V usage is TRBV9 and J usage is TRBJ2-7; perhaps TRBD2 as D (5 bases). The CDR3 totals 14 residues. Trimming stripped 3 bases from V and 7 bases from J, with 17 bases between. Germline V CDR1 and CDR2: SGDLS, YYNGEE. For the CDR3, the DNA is TGTGCCAGCAGCGCACGGACTGACCTTGGAGAGCAGTACTTC. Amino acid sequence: CASSARTDLGEQYF.

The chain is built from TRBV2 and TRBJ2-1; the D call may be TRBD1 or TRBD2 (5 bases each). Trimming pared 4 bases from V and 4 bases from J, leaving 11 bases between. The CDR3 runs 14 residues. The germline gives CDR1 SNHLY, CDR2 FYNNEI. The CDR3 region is CASSAGTLYNEQFF. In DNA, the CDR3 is TGTGCCAGCAGTGCCGGGACCCTTTACAATGAGCAGTTCTTC.

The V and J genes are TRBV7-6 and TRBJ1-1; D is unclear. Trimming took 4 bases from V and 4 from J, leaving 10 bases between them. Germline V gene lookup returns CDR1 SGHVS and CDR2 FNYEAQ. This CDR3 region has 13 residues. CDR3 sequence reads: CASSYNTGTEAFF. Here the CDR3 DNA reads TGTGCCAGCAGCTACAACACTGGCACTGAAGCTTTCTTT. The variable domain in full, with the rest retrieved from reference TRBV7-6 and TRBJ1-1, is GAGVSQSPRYKVTKRGQDVALRCDPISGHVSLYWYRQALGQGPEFLTYFNYEAQQDKSGLPNDRFSAERPEGSISTLTIQRTEQRDSAMYRCASSYNTGTEAFFGQGTRLTVV.

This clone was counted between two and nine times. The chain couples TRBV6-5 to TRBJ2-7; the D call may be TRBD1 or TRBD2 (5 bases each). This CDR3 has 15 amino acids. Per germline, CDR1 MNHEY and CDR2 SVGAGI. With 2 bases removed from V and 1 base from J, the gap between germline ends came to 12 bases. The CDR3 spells CASSYGGPQSYEQYF. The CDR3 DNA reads TGTGCCAGCAGTTACGGGGGACCCCAGTCCTACGAGCAGTACTTC.

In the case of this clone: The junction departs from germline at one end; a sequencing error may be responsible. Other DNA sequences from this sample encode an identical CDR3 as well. CDR3 in amino acids: CASSLDGTGYDEQYF. CDR3 nucleotide sequence: TGCGCCAGCAGCTTAGATGGTACAGGCTACGACGAGCAGTACTTC. The V call is TRBV11-2, the J call TRBJ2-7, with D perhaps matching TRBD1 (5 bases). CDR3 length: 15 amino acids. The germline V gene has CDR1 SGHAT and CDR2 FQNNGV.

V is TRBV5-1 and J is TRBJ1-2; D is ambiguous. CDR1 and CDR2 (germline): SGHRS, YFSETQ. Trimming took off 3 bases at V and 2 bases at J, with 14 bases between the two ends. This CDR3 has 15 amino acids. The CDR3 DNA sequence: TGCGCCAGCAGCTCCGGCGGACGGAACAACTATGGCTACACCTTC. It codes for CASSSGGRNNYGYTF.

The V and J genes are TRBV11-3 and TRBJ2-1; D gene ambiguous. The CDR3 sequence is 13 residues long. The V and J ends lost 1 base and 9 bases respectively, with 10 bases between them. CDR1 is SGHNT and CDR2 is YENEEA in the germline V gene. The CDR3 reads CASSLGPRLEQFF. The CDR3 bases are TGTGCCAGCAGCTTAGGGCCTAGGCTTGAGCAGTTCTTC.

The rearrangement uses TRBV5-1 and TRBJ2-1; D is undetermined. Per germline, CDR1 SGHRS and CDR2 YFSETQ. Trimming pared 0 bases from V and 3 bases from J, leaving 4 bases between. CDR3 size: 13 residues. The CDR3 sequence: CASSLDGYNEQFF. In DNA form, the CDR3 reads TGCGCCAGCAGCTTGGATGGCTACAATGAGCAGTTCTTC. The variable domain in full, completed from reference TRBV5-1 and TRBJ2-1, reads KAGVTQTPRYLIKTRGQQVTLSCSPISGHRSVSWYQQTPGQGLQFLFEYFSETQRNKGNFPGRFSGRQFSNSRSEMNVSTLELGDSALYLCASSLDGYNEQFFGPGTRLTVL.

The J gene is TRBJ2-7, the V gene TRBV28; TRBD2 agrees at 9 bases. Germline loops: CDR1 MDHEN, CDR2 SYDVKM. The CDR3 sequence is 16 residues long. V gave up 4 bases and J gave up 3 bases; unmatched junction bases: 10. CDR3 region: CASSSPWSSGIYEQYF. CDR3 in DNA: TGTGCCAGCAGTTCTCCCTGGTCTAGCGGGATCTACGAGCAGTACTTC.

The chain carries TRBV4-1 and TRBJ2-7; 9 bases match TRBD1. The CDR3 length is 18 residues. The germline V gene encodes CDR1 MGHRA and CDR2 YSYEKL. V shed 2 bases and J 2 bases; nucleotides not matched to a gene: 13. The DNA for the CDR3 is TGCGCCAGCAGCCAACTTCCCGGGACAGGGCAAAATGCCTACGAGCAGTACTTC. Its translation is CASSQLPGTGQNAYEQYF.

CDR3 region: CASSRIAGGYNEQFF. The CDR3 DNA sequence: TGTGCCAGCAGCCGAATAGCGGGGGGGTACAATGAGCAGTTCTTC. The J gene is TRBJ2-1, the V gene TRBV6-5, with 11 bases fitting TRBD2. V lost 6 bases and J lost 4; bases outside the gene matches: 5. CDR1 is MNHEY and CDR2 is SVGAGI in the germline V gene. The CDR3 sequence is 15 residues long.

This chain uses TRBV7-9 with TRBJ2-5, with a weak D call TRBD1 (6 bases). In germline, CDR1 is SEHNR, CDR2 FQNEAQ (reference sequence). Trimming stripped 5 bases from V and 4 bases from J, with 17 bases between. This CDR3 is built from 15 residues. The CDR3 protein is CASSTRSTGGETQYF. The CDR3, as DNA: TGTGCCAGCAGCACACGCTCGACAGGAGGAGAGACCCAGTACTTC.

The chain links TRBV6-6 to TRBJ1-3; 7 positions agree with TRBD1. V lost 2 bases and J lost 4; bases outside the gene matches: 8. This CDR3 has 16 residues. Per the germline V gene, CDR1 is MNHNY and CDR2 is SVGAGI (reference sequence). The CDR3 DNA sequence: TGTGCCAGCAGTTACCCTTTGGGACAGAGAGGAAACACCATATATTTT. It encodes CASSYPLGQRGNTIYF.

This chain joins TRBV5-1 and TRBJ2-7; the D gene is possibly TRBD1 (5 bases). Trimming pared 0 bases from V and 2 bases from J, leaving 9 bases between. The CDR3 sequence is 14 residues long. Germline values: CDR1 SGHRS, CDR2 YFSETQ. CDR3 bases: TGCGCCAGCAGCTTGGGGGCAGGGACCTACGAGCAGTACTTC. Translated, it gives CASSLGAGTYEQYF.

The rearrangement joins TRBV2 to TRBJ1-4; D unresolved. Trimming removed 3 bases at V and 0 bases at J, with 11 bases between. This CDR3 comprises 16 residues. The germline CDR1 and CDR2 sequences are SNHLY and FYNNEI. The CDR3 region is CASSEGVTPTNEKLFF. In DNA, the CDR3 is TGTGCCAGCAGTGAGGGTGTCACTCCAACTAATGAAAAACTGTTTTTT.

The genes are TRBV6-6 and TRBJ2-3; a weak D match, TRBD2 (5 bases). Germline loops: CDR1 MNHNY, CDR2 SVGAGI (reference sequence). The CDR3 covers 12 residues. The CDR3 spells CATLGGRDTQYF. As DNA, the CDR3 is TGTGCAACACTCGGAGGTCGAGATACGCAGTATTTT.

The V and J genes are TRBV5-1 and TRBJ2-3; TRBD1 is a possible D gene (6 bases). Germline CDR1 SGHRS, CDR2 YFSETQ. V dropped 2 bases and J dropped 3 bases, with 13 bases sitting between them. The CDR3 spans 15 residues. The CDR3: CASSFHREVTDTQYF. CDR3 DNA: TGCGCCAGCAGCTTTCACAGGGAAGTGACAGATACGCAGTATTTT. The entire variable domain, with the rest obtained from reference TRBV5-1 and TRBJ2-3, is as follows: KAGVTQTPRYLIKTRGQQVTLSCSPISGHRSVSWYQQTPGQGLQFLFEYFSETQRNKGNFPGRFSGRQFSNSRSEMNVSTLELGDSALYLCASSFHREVTDTQYFGPGTRLTVL.

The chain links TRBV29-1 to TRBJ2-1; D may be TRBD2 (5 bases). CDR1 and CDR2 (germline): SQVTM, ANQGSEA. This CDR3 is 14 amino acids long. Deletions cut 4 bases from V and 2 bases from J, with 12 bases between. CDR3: CSVARSRAYNEQFF. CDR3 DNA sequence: TGCAGCGTTGCGCGGTCGAGGGCCTACAATGAGCAGTTCTTC.

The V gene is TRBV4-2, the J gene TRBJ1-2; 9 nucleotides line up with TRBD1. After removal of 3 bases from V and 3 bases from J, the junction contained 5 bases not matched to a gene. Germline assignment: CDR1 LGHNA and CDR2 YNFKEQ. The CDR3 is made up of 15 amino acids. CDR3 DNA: TGTGCCAGCAGCCACGCGGGACAGGGAGACTATGGCTACACCTTC. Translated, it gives CASSHAGQGDYGYTF.

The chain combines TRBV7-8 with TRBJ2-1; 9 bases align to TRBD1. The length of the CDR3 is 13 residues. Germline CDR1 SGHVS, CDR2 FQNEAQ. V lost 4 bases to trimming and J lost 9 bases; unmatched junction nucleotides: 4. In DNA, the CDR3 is TGTGCCAGCAGCTCACAGGGGGCGGGTGAGCAGTTCTTC. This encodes CASSSQGAGEQFF.

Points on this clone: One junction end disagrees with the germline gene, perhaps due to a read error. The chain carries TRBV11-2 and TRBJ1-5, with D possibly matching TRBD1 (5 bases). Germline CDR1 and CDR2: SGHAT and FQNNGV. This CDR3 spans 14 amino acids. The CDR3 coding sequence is TGTGCCGGCAGCTTATGGGGGGACGATCAGCCCCAGCATTTT. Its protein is CAGSLWGDDQPQHF.